This T cell receptor (beta chain) derives from a study of regulatory dendritic cells for organ transplantation. From germline, CDR1 is ENHRY and CDR2 SYGVKD. The CDR3 totals 16 residues. V was cut by 10 bases and J by 2 bases, with 23 bases left in between. Points from the study as a whole: Naive T cells showed high diversity, memory cells less, memory CD8+ least.

The method was immunoSEQ multiplex PCR; TCRdb's version includes in-frame clones alone and lacks a portion of them. The table records roughly 30,000 clones, 82% of them present only once. About this clone itself: Its antigen is not identified.

This receptor was obtained from a human donor in good health. V and J are TRBV10-3 and TRBJ1-2; a weak D match, TRBD1 (6 bases). Sequences were obtained from naive CD8+ T cells from blood. Subset specified: CD45RA+ naive T cells. Here the CDR3 DNA reads TGTGCCACTTTACCCGAGGGGGGGGCAGGGAACTATGGCTACACCTTC. Its protein product is CATLPEGGAGNYGYTF.